This TCR beta chain was recorded in a study of spatial heterogeneity in lung cancer (dated by TCRdb to between 2018 and 2021). Background for the entire study: Donors were some 70 patients with early-stage, untreated non-small cell lung cancer from the lung TRACERx cohort. TCR alpha and beta repertoires were quantitatively compared across multiple tumor regions, matched nontumor lung and blood in non-small cell lung cancer. Follow-up PBMC samples were sequenced whenever available, with the median time to follow-up being two to three years after resection. At surgery, both alpha and beta chains were TCR-sequenced in roughly 200 tumor regions, approximately 64 matched nontumor lung samples and a few dozen PBMC samples. In the raw uncorrected reads, each unique combination of TCR and UMI appeared on average more than ten times. TCR repertoire features were related to nonsynonymous mutation counts determined by whole-exome sequencing of tumor tissue. Beta-chain transcripts were consistently detected in greater numbers than alpha-chain transcripts, which likely reflects a higher abundance of beta-chain transcripts. The research as a whole found: Ubiquitous expanded tumor TCRs were detected in blood more often at tumor resection than at routine follow-up. Confirming at a functional level the hypothesis that regional TCRs recognize regional mutations was considered to require additional single-cell paired TCR alpha and beta sequencing. Only around 15 patients were included in comparisons of baseline and follow-up blood repertoires.

This clonotype occurred many times. Its antigen is not yet known. No per-base quality is available; no much larger clone lies one base away. The time point label here, explained by the study, means: blood at routine non-recurrence follow-up after resection. Without any cell sorting, TCR sequencing was performed on whole RNA extracted either from tumor and nontumor lung tissue or from cryopreserved PBMC samples. Only patients for whom sufficient RNA was available from at least two tumor regions were selected for TCR sequencing. Library preparation was by 5' RACE. The data were produced on a NextSeq 500. In the TCR library protocol, a unique molecular identifier was attached to each TCR cDNA molecule so that PCR and sequencing errors could be corrected. The published analysis was carried out like this. Decombinator tools were used for TCR identification, UMI-based error correction and CDR3 extraction. Expanded TCRs were defined as those above a frequency of 2 per 1,000, corresponding to the top 1% of the tumor frequency distribution. Renyi diversity was calculated using the R vegan package after each repertoire was subsampled 100 times to 5,000 TCRs. CDR3 similarity networks were built from amino acid triplet string-kernel similarity, connecting CDR3s with pairwise similarity above 0.82. Using fastp trimming at Q25 and MiXCR clonotype assembly, TCRdb reanalyzed the public sequencing data and kept in-frame beta chains. Each record represents a unique CDR3 protein, reported with the most common genes and DNA among its rows. The V and J calls come from TCRdb's annotation, not from the publication. The sample has 95,000 to 130,000 distinct CDR3 sequences on record, roughly an eighth of them singletons. The ten most abundant clones make up roughly 15% of the sample.

From cysteine to phenylalanine, the CDR3 is 14 amino acids long. The entry retains the CDR3 DNA only, 42 bases that are in frame from base 1. V gives up 4 bases and J gives up 4 bases, and the segment between their germline ends measures 13 bases. In the germline V gene, CDR1 corresponds to SGHTA and CDR2 to FQGTGA. The source is a male donor with early-stage non-small cell lung cancer. Sample: PBMCs, taken at follow-up. Here the chain combines TRBV7-3 and TRBJ2-5, with the D gene uncertain. The DNA sequence is TGTGCCAGCAGCTCAGGTGGGCTAGGAGAGACCCAGTACTTC. Its product reads: CASSSGGLGETQYF.